This is a list of T cell receptor beta chains from one sample in a study of early T cells in non-severe SARS-CoV-2 infection. A single record per CDR3 protein comes from TCRdb applying MiXCR to the 5' RACE reads. Of 80,000 to 95,000 distinct CDR3 sequences in the sample, approximately 15% were seen once. The sequencing sample was made of whole blood. These TCRs come from an adult who was a healthcare worker with PCR-confirmed SARS-CoV-2 infection or an uninfected control (not recorded which). Both conserved end residues are part of each CDR3. Fields, in order: clone size, V gene, CDR3 length, J gene, D gene, CDR3 DNA, CDR3 protein. A D gene is named only where the DNA matches it firmly. Only part of the rows carry a size: once, few, many, or a class if the clone is expanded.

-	TRBV24-1	16	TRBJ2-1	-	TGTGCCACCAGTGACAGAATCAGGGGTGGCTACAATGAGCAGTTCTTC	CATSDRIRGGYNEQFF
-	TRBV20-1	15	TRBJ1-1	-	TGCAGTGCTAGAGATATGGGGGCCCAGAACACTGAAGCTTTCTTT	CSARDMGAQNTEAFF
-	TRBV9	15	TRBJ2-5	-	TGTGCCAGCAGCGCATCGACAGGTCTTCAAGAGACCCAGTACTTC	CASSASTGLQETQYF
-	TRBV28	15	TRBJ1-4	TRBD1	TGTGCCAGCAGTCCCCCCGGGACAGGGGAAGAAAAACTGTTTTTT	CASSPPGTGEEKLFF
few	TRBV7-3	14	TRBJ2-3	TRBD2	TGTGCCAGCAGCACAGGACTAGAGACAGATACGCAGTATTTT	CASSTGLETDTQYF
few	TRBV3-1	15	TRBJ1-3	-	TGTGCCAGCAGCCAAGGGGGTACCCCTGGAAACACCATATATTTT	CASSQGGTPGNTIYF
few	TRBV11-2	13	TRBJ1-5	-	TGTGCCAGCAGCTTCGACAGTGATCAGCCCCAGCATTTT	CASSFDSDQPQHF
-	TRBV3-1	13	TRBJ2-5	TRBD1	TGTGCCAGCAGCCAAGGGACAGGGGAGACCCAGTACTTC	CASSQGTGETQYF
-	TRBV6-1	14	TRBJ1-1	-	TGTGCCAGCAGTGATTGGGGAAAGAACACTGAAGCTTTCTTT	CASSDWGKNTEAFF
-	TRBV10-1	13	TRBJ1-1	-	TGCGCCAGCAGTGCACTTTTGAACACTGAAGCTTTCTTT	CASSALLNTEAFF
many	TRBV12-3/TRBV12-4	18	TRBJ2-6	TRBD1	TGTGCCAGCAGTTTAGGACAGGGGTTCTCATCTGGGGCCAACGTCCTGACTTTC	CASSLGQGFSSGANVLTF
once	TRBV5-1	14	TRBJ2-1	TRBD1	TGCGCCAGCAGGCTACAGGGGGCCCACAATGAGCAGTTCTTC	CASRLQGAHNEQFF
-	TRBV12-3/TRBV12-4	16	TRBJ1-3	-	TGTGCCAGCAAACCTGGGCGCACGGGGGCTGAAAACACCATATATTTT	CASKPGRTGAENTIYF
-	TRBV29-1	12	TRBJ2-2	-	TGCAGCGCTAGGGCGGACCCCGGGGAGCTGTTTTTT	CSARADPGELFF
few	TRBV29-1	12	TRBJ1-1	TRBD1	TGCAGCGTGGCGGACAGGGAGCCTGAAGCTTTCTTT	CSVADREPEAFF
few	TRBV18	14	TRBJ2-1	-	TGTGCCAGCTCACCTTGGGACAAATACAATGAGCAGTTCTTC	CASSPWDKYNEQFF
-	TRBV29-1	13	TRBJ2-1	-	TGCAGCGTTGGAGGGGGGGACTACAATGAGCAGTTCTTC	CSVGGGDYNEQFF
few	TRBV3-1	12	TRBJ1-1	-	TGTGCCAGCAGCCCGTTGGGGGGCGGCGCTTTCTTT	CASSPLGGGAFF
many	TRBV5-1	16	TRBJ1-3	TRBD1	TGCGCCAGCAGCTGGGGACAGATCCGATCTGGAAACACCATATATTTT	CASSWGQIRSGNTIYF
many	TRBV10-3	13	TRBJ1-2	TRBD1	TGTGCCATCAGTGCCGGGACAGGGTATGGCTACACCTTC	CAISAGTGYGYTF
many	TRBV12-3/TRBV12-4	15	TRBJ2-1	-	TGTGCCAGCAGTCAGCCGGGACTTTCCTACAATGAGCAGTTCTTC	CASSQPGLSYNEQFF